This entry lists 23 T cell receptor beta chains sequenced from one sample in a study of tumor-infiltrating lymphocytes in primary liver carcinoma. TCR beta cDNA was made from 400 to 600 ng total RNA with a constant-region primer. Generation of the TCR beta libraries relied on three nested multiplex PCR rounds using slightly modified ARM-PCR. Forward primers for TRBV1-TRBV30 and a C-beta reverse primer served the first two PCR rounds, at approximately 10 cycles each. Each CDR3 protein gets one entry after TCRdb re-called the multiplex PCR reads with MiXCR. This repertoire shows about 310,000 distinct CDR3 sequences, more than 55% found once; its top ten account for approximately 15%. Germline DNA was also extracted, while the blood RNA originated from unsorted whole blood. Material: peripheral blood. Source of these receptors: a woman in her twenties or thirties with primary liver carcinoma and hepatitis B virus infection.

Of note for this clonotype: Possible read error: a much larger clone is one base away. The chain recombines TRBV12-5 with TRBJ1-3; maybe TRBD1 (5 bases). CDR1 and CDR2 from the germline V gene are LGHNT and FRNRAP. CDR3 length: 14 amino acids. Trimming stripped 6 bases from V and 0 bases from J, with 9 bases between. CDR3 in amino acids: CASGREDSGNTIYF. The CDR3 DNA reads TGTGCTAGTGGCAGGGAAGACTCTGGAAACACCATATATTTT.

With respect to this clonotype: Given a much more abundant clone one base away, this may be a read error. The V call is TRBV4-2, the J call TRBJ1-2; TRBD1 might be the D (6 bases). The germline V and J ends were trimmed by 8 bases and 4 bases, with 17 bases remaining between them. The CDR3 consists of 14 residues. The germline V gene encodes CDR1 LGHNA and CDR2 YNFKEQ. CDR3 bases: TGTGCCAGCGACCGAAACCCGGACAGCTATGGCTACACCTTC. Translating it yields CASDRNPDSYGYTF.

This clonotype was seen a few times. The rearrangement uses TRBV30 and TRBJ1-2, with TRBD1 as a possible D gene (5 bases). V gave up 3 bases and J gave up 2 bases, with 16 bases separating them. CDR3 length: 15 residues. In germline, CDR1 is GTSNPN, CDR2 SVGIG (reference sequence). In DNA form, the CDR3 reads TGTGCCTGGAGGGGGATGGGGACGGACAACTATGGCTACACCTTC. This gives the protein CAWRGMGTDNYGYTF.

This chain connects TRBV7-8 to TRBJ2-3, with TRBD2 matching 10 bases. Trimming cost V 4 bases and J 0 bases; bases outside gene matches: 4. Germline CDR1 reads SGHVS; CDR2 reads FQNEAQ. The CDR3 runs to 16 residues. The CDR3 DNA reads as TGTGCCAGCAGCTGGACACTAGCGGGGAGCACAGATACGCAGTATTTT. Its protein is CASSWTLAGSTDTQYF.

This clonotype appeared many times. The rearrangement joins TRBV29-1 to TRBJ1-1, with D unresolved. This CDR3 spans 11 amino acids. V dropped 7 bases and J dropped 3 bases, with 9 bases sitting between them. Germline values: CDR1 SQVTM, CDR2 ANQGSEA. The CDR3 DNA follows: TGCAGCGGGGTTTTGCACACTGAAGCTTTCTTT. Its protein product is CSGVLHTEAFF.

There are a few counts of this clonotype. The chain combines TRBV6-2 or TRBV6-3 with TRBJ2-7; D possibly uses TRBD1 or TRBD2 (5 bases each). The V gene lost 6 bases and the J gene lost 0 bases, with 12 bases spanning the gap. This CDR3 is 14 amino acids long. From germline, CDR1 is MNHEY and CDR2 SVGEGT. The CDR3 region is CASSWWDLSYEQYF. CDR3 DNA sequence: TGTGCCAGCAGCTGGTGGGACCTCTCCTACGAGCAGTACTTC.

The chain links TRBV12-3 or TRBV12-4 to TRBJ2-7, with D unclear. The CDR3 length is 14 residues. Trimming stripped 0 bases from V and 4 bases from J, with 10 bases between. CDR3: CASSLAAGRYEQYF. CDR3 DNA: TGTGCCAGCAGTTTAGCGGCCGGAAGATACGAGCAGTACTTC.

The CDR3 coding sequence is TGTGCCAGCAGTCCACTGGGGCTCTCATACGAGCAGTACTTC. Translation: CASSPLGLSYEQYF. The chain combines TRBV28 with TRBJ2-7; weak D call: TRBD1 (5 bases). The CDR3 extends over 14 amino acids. Germline CDR1 MDHEN, CDR2 SYDVKM. V lost 5 bases to trimming and J lost 4 bases, with 15 bases between them.

This clonotype was recorded once. An end of the junction does not agree with germline; a read error may underlie this. The rearrangement links TRBV11-1 to TRBJ2-3; no definite D call. Germline values: CDR1 SGHAT, CDR2 FQDESV (reference sequence). The CDR3 has 15 amino acids. The CDR3 protein is CANSRAPRSTDTQYF. CDR3 sequence (DNA): TGTGCCAACAGCCGAGCCCCACGTAGCACAGATACGCAGTATTTT.

Notes on this clonotype: One end of the junction varies from germline; a read error may be responsible. V and J are TRBV11-2 and TRBJ1-5; D is uncertain. The CDR3 covers 14 residues. Germline V lookup: CDR1 SGHAT, CDR2 FQNNGV. CDR3: CASNLDRARQPQHF. The CDR3 DNA sequence: TGTGCTAGCAACTTAGATCGTGCTCGACAGCCCCAGCATTTT.

This clonotype has at least ten counts. The rearrangement joins TRBV12-3 or TRBV12-4 to TRBJ2-1; 7 bases match TRBD1. The CDR3 has 13 amino acids. Germline trimming cut 10 bases from V and 4 bases from J; bases unmatched to any gene: 7. The CDR3 sequence is CATGGFTYNEQFF. CDR3 DNA sequence: TGTGCCACAGGGGGTTTTACATACAATGAGCAGTTCTTC.

Turning to this clonotype: A much more abundant neighbour one base away suggests this may be a read error. This CDR3 is missing its conserved last phenylalanine or tryptophan, likely due to a read error. This chain uses TRBV29-1 with TRBJ2-5; tentatively, D is TRBD1 or TRBD2 (5 bases each). The CDR3 spans 12 residues. The V end was cut by 7 bases, the J end by 5 bases, with 14 bases between. The germline V gene has CDR1 SQVTM and CDR2 ANQGSEA. CDR3 DNA: TGCAGCGGATGGGACGAGGGGGAGACCCAGTACTCC. Protein: CSGWDEGETQYS.

A remark on this clonotype: This may be a read error: a much more frequent sequence differs by one nucleotide. Since the CDR3 does not end with the conserved phenylalanine or tryptophan, this likely comes from a read error. The gene calls are TRBV12-3 or TRBV12-4 and TRBJ1-5; the D gene is possibly TRBD1 (5 bases). The V end was cut by 2 bases, the J end by 4 bases, with 12 bases between. The CDR3 spans 15 residues. As DNA, the CDR3 is TGTGCCAGCAGTTTACCAGGGAGCCGGAATCAGCCCCAGCATTTG. This translates into CASSLPGSRNQPQHL.

This clonotype was detected a few times. The rearrangement joins TRBV6-5 to TRBJ2-6; D gene ambiguous. V lost 5 bases to trimming and J lost 0 bases, with 14 bases between them. The CDR3 is made up of 17 amino acids. Germline V gene sequence: CDR1 MNHEY, CDR2 SVGAGI. CDR3 residues: CASSLRQTRSGANVLTF. CDR3 sequence (DNA): TGTGCCAGCAGTCTACGACAAACTCGCTCTGGGGCCAACGTCCTGACTTTC.

The rearrangement links TRBV12-3 or TRBV12-4 to TRBJ1-2, with a weak D call TRBD1 (6 bases). V was shortened by 6 bases and J by 0 bases, with 14 bases between the two germline ends. CDR3 size: 15 residues. In nucleotides, the CDR3 is TGTGCCAGCAGACCTCAGGGACATCCTAACTATGGCTACACCTTC. It specifies CASRPQGHPNYGYTF.

As regards this clonotype: A read error may produce the germline difference seen at one junction end. V and J are TRBV4-1 and TRBJ1-1; D is uncertain. The CDR3 sequence is 13 residues long. Per the germline V gene, CDR1 is MGHRA and CDR2 is YSYEKL. Here the CDR3 reads CASGQPLNTEAFF. In nucleotides, the CDR3 is TGCGCCAGCGGCCAGCCCCTGAACACTGAAGCTTTCTTT.

Note on this clonotype: This could be a read error, since a much larger clone is one nucleotide away. The chain joins TRBV12-3 or TRBV12-4 to TRBJ2-7, with 8 positions matching TRBD1. V lost 7 bases, J lost 3 bases, and 5 bases stayed unmatched. This CDR3 spans 13 amino acids. DNA of the CDR3: TGTGCCAGCAACCCCGGACAGGGCTACGAGCAGTACTTC. This translates into CASNPGQGYEQYF.

In the case of this clonotype: This is likely a read error, given that the CDR3 carries no conserved phenylalanine or tryptophan at its end. V and J are TRBV6-5 and TRBJ2-1; 11 positions agree with TRBD2. The ends lost 6 bases at V and 4 bases at J; junction bases unmatched: 5. Germline lookup yields CDR1 MNHEY and CDR2 SVGAGI. The CDR3 has 15 residues. For the CDR3, the DNA is TGTGCCAGCAGGGTAGCGGGAGGGGAGTACAATGAGCAGTTCATC. Its translation is CASRVAGGEYNEQFI.

The rearrangement links TRBV4-1 to TRBJ2-7; maybe TRBD2 (5 bases). The germline gives CDR1 MGHRA, CDR2 YSYEKL. V was cut by 7 bases and J by 3 bases, with 16 bases left in between. The CDR3 is 14 amino acids. The CDR3 coding sequence is TGCGCCAGCATACGGATTAGCGCCAACTACGAGCAGTACTTC. This sequence encodes CASIRISANYEQYF.

The chain joins TRBV7-9 to TRBJ1-2; D gene unclear. Germline values: CDR1 SEHNR, CDR2 FQNEAQ (reference sequence). The V and J ends lost 5 bases and 0 bases respectively, with 22 bases between them. CDR3 length equals 18 residues. DNA for the CDR3: TGTGCCAGCAGCGCAATCACCGGGATAGGAGAGGCTAACTATGGCTACACCTTC. Its translation is CASSAITGIGEANYGYTF.

This clonotype was counted a single time. Germline is not matched at one junction end, which may reflect a read error. This rearrangement joins TRBV20-1 to TRBJ1-6, with 8 bases fitting TRBD1. Germline lookup yields CDR1 DFQATT and CDR2 SNEGSKA (reference sequence). The CDR3 extends over 14 amino acids. The DNA of the CDR3 is TGCAGTGCTAAGACCGGACAGGGTAATTCACCCCTCCGCTTT. Its protein product is CSAKTGQGNSPLRF.

This clonotype was seen a few times. V and J are TRBV7-9 and TRBJ2-7, with D perhaps TRBD1 or TRBD2 (5 bases each). CDR1 SEHNR and CDR2 FQNEAQ come from the germline V gene (reference sequence). The CDR3 length is 18 residues. Trimming pared 1 base from V and 1 base from J, leaving 20 bases between. This CDR3 is CASSLGRGQTGPSYEQYF. CDR3 sequence (DNA): TGTGCCAGCAGCTTAGGGAGAGGGCAAACAGGACCTTCCTACGAGCAGTACTTC.

This rearrangement joins TRBV12-3 or TRBV12-4 to TRBJ2-5; the match to TRBD2 covers 10 bases. Losses at the gene ends were 2 bases for V and 6 bases for J; bases not matched to a gene: 9. CDR3 length: 16 residues. This CDR3 is CASSLSLAGASQTQYF. The DNA for the CDR3 is TGTGCCAGCAGTTTAAGCCTAGCGGGAGCATCACAGACCCAGTACTTC.